This entry lists 19 T cell receptor beta chains sequenced from one sample in a study of T cell repertoires in cytomegalovirus infection. Each CDR3 protein gets one entry after TCRdb re-called the reads with MiXCR. The table records about 400,000 distinct CDR3 sequences, around 18% of them present only once. The sequenced sample consisted of PBMCs. All receptors come from a human donor in good health (CMV status not recorded). Some clones in this sample may be carry-over from other donors' samples.

The rearrangement joins TRBV12-3 or TRBV12-4 to TRBJ2-5; 7 bases agree with TRBD1. This CDR3 spans 15 amino acids. V lost 6 bases to trimming and J lost 5 bases; unmatched junction nucleotides: 12. CDR3 DNA: TGTGCCAGCAGGAGCACCGGACAGGCCGCGGAGACCCAGTACTTC. It is translated as CASRSTGQAAETQYF.

Many counts were recorded for this clonotype. The chain employs TRBV7-2 and TRBJ2-5, with D possibly being TRBD2 (6 bases). This CDR3 spans 15 amino acids. Germline V gene lookup returns CDR1 SGHTA and CDR2 FQGNSA. The germline V and J ends were trimmed by 3 bases and 5 bases, with 16 bases remaining between them. Here the CDR3 reads CASSFLGPGRETQYF. The CDR3 nucleotides are TGTGCCAGCAGCTTTCTCGGCCCGGGGAGGGAGACCCAGTACTTC.

This clonotype was seen ten or more times. The CDR3 sequence is CASSLAGGQYEQYF. In DNA, the CDR3 is TGTGCCAGCAGCTTAGCGGGGGGGCAGTACGAGCAGTACTTC. The J gene is TRBJ2-7, the V gene TRBV7-2; a weak D match, TRBD2 (7 bases). Trimming cost V 0 bases and J 4 bases, with 10 bases left between them. CDR3 length: 14 amino acids. Germline CDR1 SGHTA, CDR2 FQGNSA.

The chain has TRBV6-5 and TRBJ1-6, with D maybe TRBD1 (6 bases). The CDR3 contains 16 residues. V lost 5 bases and J 7 bases, leaving 18 bases between the germline ends. Per the germline V gene, CDR1 is MNHEY and CDR2 is SVGAGI. CDR3 DNA sequence: TGTGCCAGCAGTGAGTTGACGTTAGGGGGAAATTCACCCCTCCACTTT. This sequence encodes CASSELTLGGNSPLHF.

This clonotype came up a few times. The J gene is TRBJ1-2, the V gene TRBV2; D is undetermined. Germline values: CDR1 SNHLY, CDR2 FYNNEI. The length of the CDR3 is 12 residues. V lost 6 bases to trimming and J lost 6 bases, with 11 bases between them. CDR3 amino acids: CASSRQRDGYTF. The CDR3 DNA follows: TGTGCCAGCAGCAGACAAAGAGATGGCTACACCTTC.

This clonotype was recorded at least ten times. The rearrangement joins TRBV7-2 to TRBJ2-7; D possibly corresponds to TRBD2 (5 bases). Germline V CDR1 and CDR2: SGHTA, FQGNSA. The CDR3 contains 13 residues. Trimming cost V 1 base and J 9 bases, with 13 bases left between them. CDR3 coding DNA: TGTGCCAGCAGCTTAGGGACTCGCTATCGGCAGTACTTC. As protein: CASSLGTRYRQYF.

A few counts support this clonotype. The V and J genes are TRBV20-1 and TRBJ1-6; D gene uncertain. This CDR3 is built from 15 residues. Germline V gene sequence: CDR1 DFQATT, CDR2 SNEGSKA (reference sequence). V dropped 3 bases and J dropped 7 bases, with 16 bases sitting between them. The CDR3 region has the DNA TGCAGTGCTAGCCCTAAGGTAGCCTTAAATTCACCCCTCCACTTT. The encoded protein is CSASPKVALNSPLHF.

This clonotype was observed a few times. The chain is built from TRBV6-2 or TRBV6-3 and TRBJ1-2, with D unclear. The CDR3 totals 13 residues. Looked up from germline, CDR1 is MNHEY and CDR2 is SVGEGT. V was pared by 6 bases and J by 1 base, with 9 bases between. CDR3 amino acids: CASRKDLNYGYTF. CDR3 nucleotides: TGTGCCAGCAGGAAGGACCTTAACTATGGCTACACCTTC.

This clonotype was counted only a few times. This chain uses TRBV7-9 with TRBJ2-7; D perhaps matches TRBD2 (6 bases). The CDR3 has 14 residues. Between the trimmed V and J ends, which lost 7 bases and 2 bases, there was a span of 15 bases. Germline CDR1 SEHNR, CDR2 FQNEAQ (reference sequence). CDR3 loop: CASTRPGDTYEQYF. CDR3 DNA sequence: TGTGCCAGCACCCGCCCGGGGGATACCTACGAGCAGTACTTC.

This clonotype has a handful of counts. The chain employs TRBV6-5 and TRBJ2-4, with no clear D. Trimming stripped 5 bases from V and 6 bases from J, with 14 bases between. Germline loops: CDR1 MNHEY, CDR2 SVGAGI. The CDR3 spans 14 residues. The CDR3 sequence: CASSPNVGGNIQYF. As DNA, the CDR3 is TGTGCCAGCAGTCCGAACGTCGGCGGAAACATTCAGTACTTC.

The J gene is TRBJ1-6, the V gene TRBV5-1; 7 bases match TRBD1. This CDR3 comprises 16 residues. The germline gives CDR1 SGHRS, CDR2 YFSETQ. Trimming removed 0 bases from V and 6 bases from J; junction bases left unmatched: 6. This chain's CDR3 is CASSLDRGGLNSPLHF. DNA of the CDR3: TGCGCCAGCAGCTTGGACAGGGGAGGCCTTAATTCACCCCTCCACTTT.

This clonotype has a count of ten or more. The chain joins TRBV11-1 to TRBJ2-7; D call uncertain. Germline CDR1 and CDR2: SGHAT and FQDESV (reference sequence). V dropped 5 bases and J dropped 7 bases, with 15 bases sitting between them. The CDR3 has 13 residues. CDR3 in DNA: TGTGCCAGCAGCCAGTTCACAGTGAGTGAGCAGTACTTC. Translated: CASSQFTVSEQYF.

This clonotype was seen a single time. The chain couples TRBV6-5 to TRBJ2-5; 7 bases agree with TRBD2. The junction had 3 bases not matched to a gene; V was cut back by 3 bases and J by 2 bases. CDR3 length: 14 residues. The germline V gene encodes CDR1 MNHEY and CDR2 SVGAGI. The CDR3 is CASSYLAGQETQYF. CDR3 sequence (DNA): TGTGCCAGCAGTTATTTAGCGGGTCAAGAGACCCAGTACTTC.

The V gene is TRBV28, the J gene TRBJ2-7; 9 nucleotides align to TRBD2. CDR1 and CDR2 from the germline V gene are MDHEN and SYDVKM. The CDR3 runs 13 residues. With V trimmed by 7 bases and J by 4 bases, 5 bases remained unmatched. This chain's CDR3 is CASTRSGRYEQYF. The CDR3 DNA is TGTGCCAGCACCCGTAGCGGGAGATACGAGCAGTACTTC. The full variable domain, in which reference TRBV28 and TRBJ2-7 provide the parts outside the CDR3, is DVKVTQSSRYLVKRTGEKVFLECVQDMDHENMFWYRQDPGLGLRLIYFSYDVKMKEKGDIPEGYSVSREKKERFSLILESASTNQTSMYLCASTRSGRYEQYFGPGTRLTVT.

This clonotype was picked up a small number of times. The rearrangement joins TRBV20-1 to TRBJ1-5; no reliable D call. V lost 3 bases to trimming and J lost 5 bases, with 14 bases between them. The CDR3 consists of 14 residues. Germline V gives CDR1 DFQATT, CDR2 SNEGSKA (reference sequence). The CDR3 loop is CSARWQWIHQPQHF. In DNA, the CDR3 is TGCAGTGCTAGGTGGCAGTGGATACATCAGCCCCAGCATTTT.

This chain links TRBV6-2 or TRBV6-3 with TRBJ1-5; D remains unclear. The germline V gene encodes CDR1 MNHEY and CDR2 SVGEGT. The ends were cut back, 5 bases at V and 0 bases at J, with 8 bases in the middle. The CDR3 extends over 14 amino acids. CDR3: CASSDGPSNQPQHF. The CDR3 DNA reads TGTGCCAGCAGTGACGGGCCTAGCAATCAGCCCCAGCATTTT.

The genes are TRBV2 and TRBJ2-5; 8 nucleotides align to TRBD1. The CDR3 has 16 residues. J lost 4 bases, V lost 1 base, and 8 bases had no gene match. CDR1 and CDR2 from the germline V gene are SNHLY and FYNNEI. The CDR3 sequence: CASSEEGGQAGETQYF. CDR3 in DNA: TGTGCCAGCAGTGAAGAGGGGGGACAGGCCGGAGAGACCCAGTACTTC.

This clonotype was counted many times. V usage is TRBV12-3 or TRBV12-4 and J usage is TRBJ1-5; a weak D match, TRBD1 (5 bases). The CDR3 runs 14 residues. Trimming stripped 4 bases from V and 6 bases from J, with 13 bases between. CDR3 residues: CASSSGSGRQPQHF. In DNA, the CDR3 is TGTGCCAGCAGTTCAGGGAGCGGTCGTCAGCCCCAGCATTTT.

This clonotype was recorded at least ten times. The chain carries TRBV28 and TRBJ2-7, with 7 nucleotides matching TRBD1. Germline V gene lookup returns CDR1 MDHEN and CDR2 SYDVKM. Trimming removed 4 bases from V and 3 bases from J; junction bases left unmatched: 6. This CDR3 is built from 14 residues. The CDR3 region is CASSSGQTLYEQYF. The CDR3 DNA is TGTGCCAGCAGTTCGGGACAGACGCTCTACGAGCAGTACTTC.